This entry lists 29 T cell receptor beta chains sequenced from one sample in a study of Ad26.COV2.S vaccination and SARS-CoV-2 variants. Profiled with immunoSEQ multiplex PCR; TCRdb holds only in-frame clones, not every one. The profile shows under 550,000 clones, 70% to 90% of them singletons. The treatment denotes: some 20 received Ad26.COV2.S at low or high dose, single or two shots; 5 received placebo; per-sample allocation not given. Day 63 following the first vaccine or placebo injection was when the samples were taken. This sample comprised peripheral blood, obtained in a trial of Ad26.COV2.S vaccine versus placebo. These receptor sequences come from a person between 18 and 65 years old who received the Ad26.COV2.S COVID-19 vaccine or a placebo.

This rearrangement joins TRBV9 to TRBJ2-2; D not certain. Trimming left V 5 bases short and J 5 bases short, with 13 bases between. CDR3 length: 14 residues. Germline-derived CDR1 and CDR2 are SGDLS and YYNGEE. The CDR3 DNA is TGTGCCAGCAGGCCTGGGGTAGAAACCGGGGAGCTGTTTTTT. Encoded protein: CASRPGVETGELFF.

The chain has TRBV7-9 and TRBJ2-2; D might be TRBD1 (5 bases). The CDR3 consists of 15 residues. Trimming left V 5 bases short and J 4 bases short, with 14 bases between. The germline V gene encodes CDR1 SEHNR and CDR2 FQNEAQ (reference sequence). The DNA for the CDR3 is TGTGCCAGCAGCCAGGCGGCTAGGGGCACCGGGGAGCTGTTTTTT. This codes for CASSQAARGTGELFF.

The J gene is TRBJ2-2, the V gene TRBV7-2; TRBD1 matches 7 bases. The germline CDR1 and CDR2 sequences are SGHTA and FQGNSA. The J segment lost 6 bases and the V segment lost 1 base, leaving 5 bases of the junction unmatched. The CDR3 has 15 amino acids. CDR3 bases: TGTGCCAGCAGCTTAGTTACAGGGGCGGCCGGGGAGCTGTTTTTT. This codes for CASSLVTGAAGELFF.

V gene TRBV6-5 combines with J gene TRBJ1-5; the D gene is possibly TRBD1 (6 bases). Per the germline V gene, CDR1 is MNHEY and CDR2 is SVGAGI. This CDR3 spans 14 amino acids. Trimming took 0 bases from V and 7 from J, leaving 10 bases between them. The CDR3 DNA follows: TGTGCCAGCAGTTACTCAAGGGGGTGGCAGCCCCAGCATTTT. Amino acid sequence: CASSYSRGWQPQHF.

The chain is built from TRBV4-2 and TRBJ2-7, with 8 positions matching TRBD2. CDR1 LGHNA and CDR2 YNFKEQ come from the germline V gene. CDR3 length: 16 amino acids. V shed 4 bases, J shed 1 base, and the junction held 9 bases outside the gene matches. In DNA, the CDR3 is TGTGCCAGCAGCCGGGAGAGTGGACTAGCTTCCTACGAGCAGTACTTC. This codes for CASSRESGLASYEQYF.

The chain links TRBV6-2 or TRBV6-3 to TRBJ1-4; D perhaps matches TRBD1 (6 bases). CDR1 is MNHEY and CDR2 is SVGEGT in the germline V gene. The CDR3 runs 16 residues. V was cut by 4 bases and J by 5 bases, with 17 bases left in between. CDR3: CASSFALDSFNEKLFF. In nucleotides, the CDR3 is TGTGCCAGCAGTTTCGCCCTGGACAGCTTCAATGAAAAACTGTTTTTT.

The chain joins TRBV5-8 to TRBJ1-5; D possibly corresponds to TRBD1 (5 bases). This CDR3 region has 18 residues. CDR1 is SGHTS, CDR2 YDEGEE, per germline. The V end lost 4 bases, the J end lost 1 base, and 21 bases lay between the germline ends. The CDR3 here is CASSGDSATSGSNQPQHF. The CDR3 DNA is TGTGCCAGCAGCGGGGATAGTGCTACCTCAGGGAGCAATCAGCCCCAGCATTTT.

The chain recombines TRBV7-3 with TRBJ2-1; 11 bases align to TRBD2. Germline assignment: CDR1 SGHTA and CDR2 FQGTGA. The CDR3 has 17 residues. V lost 0 bases and J lost 7; bases outside the gene matches: 8. The CDR3 is CASSLTFLAGGLNEQFF. The CDR3 nucleotides are TGTGCCAGCAGCTTAACCTTTCTAGCGGGGGGATTAAATGAGCAGTTCTTC. Full variable domain (remainder filled in from reference TRBV7-3 and TRBJ2-1): GAGVSQTPSNKVTEKGKYVELRCDPISGHTALYWYRQSLGQGPEFLIYFQGTGAADDSGLPNDRFFAVRPEGSVSTLKIQRTERGDSAVYLCASSLTFLAGGLNEQFFGPGTRLTVL.

The table lists this clone with a count of one. V is TRBV2 and J is TRBJ2-3; D uncertain. Germline lookup yields CDR1 SNHLY and CDR2 FYNNEI. V was trimmed by 5 bases and J by 4 bases, leaving 7 bases between them. This CDR3 region has 12 residues. CDR3 loop: CASSFMPDTQYF. CDR3 nucleotide sequence: TGTGCCAGCAGTTTCATGCCAGATACGCAGTATTTT.

The chain carries TRBV6-2 or TRBV6-3 and TRBJ1-2; D gene unclear. Between the trimmed V and J ends, which lost 4 bases and 4 bases, there was a span of 7 bases. Germline V CDR1 and CDR2: MNHEY, SVGEGT. The CDR3 runs to 12 residues. The CDR3 region is CASSSSGYGYTF. The CDR3 DNA is TGTGCCAGCAGTTCTTCAGGCTATGGCTACACCTTC.

This chain uses TRBV19 with TRBJ2-5, with TRBD1 identical over 8 bases. The trim removed 1 base at V and 5 bases at J, leaving 12 bases unmatched. Per germline, CDR1 LNHDA and CDR2 SQIVND (reference sequence). The CDR3 is 17 amino acids. The CDR3 DNA follows: TGTGCCAGTAGTATAGGGACAGGGACCGATTTAGGGGAGACCCAGTACTTC. This sequence encodes CASSIGTGTDLGETQYF. The complete variable domain, with remaining parts taken from reference TRBV19 and TRBJ2-5, reads DGGITQSPKYLFRKEGQNVTLSCEQNLNHDAMYWYRQDPGQGLRLIYYSQIVNDFQKGDIAEGYSVSREKKESFPLTVTSAQKNPTAFYLCASSIGTGTDLGETQYFGPGTRLLVL.

V is TRBV28 and J is TRBJ1-3; tentatively, D is TRBD1 (6 bases). CDR3 length: 16 amino acids. Trimming took off 5 bases at V and 0 bases at J, with 14 bases between the two ends. The germline V gene has CDR1 MDHEN and CDR2 SYDVKM. CDR3 bases: TGTGCCAGCAGTGCAACAGGGACCAGCTCTGGAAACACCATATATTTT. Amino acid sequence: CASSATGTSSGNTIYF.

V is TRBV28 and J is TRBJ1-1, with D unresolved. V gave up 5 bases and J gave up 2 bases, with 18 bases separating them. Germline V CDR1 and CDR2: MDHEN, SYDVKM. CDR3 length equals 16 residues. The CDR3 DNA reads as TGTGCCAGCAGTCCCGGTGGGCAGCCCAGCAACACTGAAGCTTTCTTT. Encoded protein: CASSPGGQPSNTEAFF.

The chain is built from TRBV6-2 or TRBV6-3 and TRBJ2-7; D is uncertain. This CDR3 has 13 amino acids. The V gene's germline CDR1 is MNHEY and CDR2 SVGEGT. The V gene lost 1 base and the J gene lost 2 bases, with 6 bases spanning the gap. In DNA form, the CDR3 reads TGTGCCAGCAGTTACTACACTCCCTACGAGCAGTACTTC. Its translation: CASSYYTPYEQYF.

The chain employs TRBV6-6 and TRBJ2-5; D unresolved. The CDR3 extends over 14 amino acids. V gave up 6 bases and J gave up 1 base, with 12 bases separating them. Germline V CDR1 and CDR2: MNHNY, SVGAGI (reference sequence). The CDR3, as DNA: TGTGCCAGCAGCCCCGGCCTCCTCCAAGAGACCCAGTACTTC. Residues: CASSPGLLQETQYF.

The chain combines TRBV7-9 with TRBJ1-6; D ambiguous. The germline V and J ends were trimmed by 3 bases and 9 bases, with 6 bases remaining between them. The germline CDR1 and CDR2 sequences are SEHNR and FQNEAQ (reference sequence). The CDR3 runs to 12 residues. Written as DNA, the CDR3 is TGTGCCAGCAGCTTCGGGAGTTCACCCCTCCACTTT. Its protein is CASSFGSSPLHF.

The rearrangement links TRBV5-1 to TRBJ1-3; 8 nucleotides line up with TRBD1. This CDR3 has 16 amino acids. Germline CDR1 SGHRS, CDR2 YFSETQ. After removal of 6 bases from V and 1 base from J, the junction contained 9 bases not matched to a gene. The CDR3 region has the DNA TGCGCCAGCACCCGGGACAGGCTTTTTTCTGGAAACACCATATATTTT. This codes for CASTRDRLFSGNTIYF.

This clone was seen only once. The gene calls are TRBV7-8 and TRBJ1-5; weak D call: TRBD1 (6 bases). The CDR3 extends over 16 amino acids. Trimming removed 1 base from V and 1 base from J, with 11 bases in between. CDR1 and CDR2 (germline): SGHVS, FQNEAQ. The CDR3 region has the DNA TGTGCCAGCAGCTTAGGGGACAAAGGAAGCAATCAGCCCCAGCATTTT. It translates to CASSLGDKGSNQPQHF. The full variable domain, with the rest looked up from reference TRBV7-8 and TRBJ1-5, is GAGVSQSPRYKVAKRGQDVALRCDPISGHVSLFWYQQALGQGPEFLTYFQNEAQLDKSGLPSDRFFAERPEGSVSTLKIQRTQQEDSAVYLCASSLGDKGSNQPQHFGDGTRLSIL.

The chain couples TRBV7-2 to TRBJ2-5; D tentatively fits TRBD1 or TRBD2 (5 bases each). The V and J ends lost 5 bases and 4 bases respectively, with 14 bases between them. This CDR3 region has 14 residues. The germline CDR1 and CDR2 sequences are SGHTA and FQGNSA. CDR3 loop: CASSSRTGPETQYF. CDR3 nucleotide sequence: TGTGCCAGCAGCAGCCGGACGGGGCCAGAGACCCAGTACTTC. Combining the CDR3 with reference TRBV7-2 and TRBJ2-5 gives the whole variable domain GAGVSQSPSNKVTEKGKDVELRCDPISGHTALYWYRQSLGQGLEFLIYFQGNSAPDKSGLPSDRFSAERTGGSVSTLTIQRTQQEDSAVYLCASSSRTGPETQYFGPGTRLLVL.

The J gene is TRBJ2-5, the V gene TRBV7-6; D is ambiguous. The CDR3 extends over 11 amino acids. Between the trimmed V and J ends, which lost 2 bases and 5 bases, there was a span of 3 bases. Germline CDR1 reads SGHVS; CDR2 reads FNYEAQ. Written as DNA, the CDR3 is TGTGCCAGCAGCTTAACGGAGACCCAGTACTTC. Protein: CASSLTETQYF.

This chain's CDR3 is CASSLIASGGATDTQYF. The CDR3 DNA sequence: TGTGCCAGCAGCTTGATTGCGAGCGGGGGGGCCACAGATACGCAGTATTTT. The chain is built from TRBV5-6 and TRBJ2-3, with 10 bases matching TRBD2. J was trimmed by 2 bases and V by 1 base; bases with no gene match: 7. CDR1 is SGHDT, CDR2 YYEEEE, per germline. The CDR3 has 17 amino acids.

The V and J genes are TRBV7-3 and TRBJ2-1; the match to TRBD1 covers 8 bases. The trim removed 5 bases at V and 0 bases at J, leaving 6 bases unmatched. The germline gives CDR1 SGHTA, CDR2 FQGTGA. This CDR3 is built from 16 residues. CDR3: CASSNDRGRSYNEQFF. In DNA, the CDR3 is TGTGCCAGCAGCAACGACAGGGGCCGCTCCTACAATGAGCAGTTCTTC.

The chain joins TRBV28 to TRBJ1-1, with D maybe TRBD1 (5 bases). Germline CDR1 MDHEN, CDR2 SYDVKM. The V and J ends lost 9 bases and 1 base respectively, with 12 bases between them. The CDR3 covers 13 residues. CDR3 region: CASNPQGNTEAFF. The CDR3 nucleotides are TGTGCCAGTAACCCTCAGGGGAACACTGAAGCTTTCTTT.

The rearrangement uses TRBV7-2 and TRBJ1-1; unclear D gene. V lost 1 base to trimming and J lost 2 bases, with 14 bases between them. The CDR3 runs to 16 residues. Germline V gene lookup returns CDR1 SGHTA and CDR2 FQGNSA. For the CDR3, the DNA is TGTGCCAGCAGCTTAGTCGGGGTCCAAGTAAACACTGAAGCTTTCTTT. It is translated as CASSLVGVQVNTEAFF.

A single count supports this clone. The chain is built from TRBV7-9 and TRBJ2-3; the match to TRBD2 covers 9 bases. CDR1 and CDR2 from the germline V gene are SEHNR and FQNEAQ (reference sequence). The length of the CDR3 is 14 residues. Trimming at V came to 5 bases and at J to 7 bases, leaving 7 bases not matched to a gene. This CDR3 is CASSPRTSVNTQYF. CDR3 nucleotides: TGTGCCAGCAGCCCCAGGACTAGCGTTAATACGCAGTATTTT.

The count of this clone is one. The rearrangement uses TRBV5-1 and TRBJ1-4; D perhaps matches TRBD1 (5 bases). Germline V CDR1 and CDR2: SGHRS, YFSETQ. CDR3 length: 16 amino acids. V was pared by 2 bases and J by 3 bases, with 14 bases between. The CDR3 coding sequence is TGCGCCAGCAGCTTTTTCTTCGGGGGACCTAATGAAAAACTGTTTTTT. Its translation is CASSFFFGGPNEKLFF.

The chain recombines TRBV4-1 with TRBJ2-7; either TRBD1 or TRBD2 may fit D (5 bases each). Germline-derived CDR1 and CDR2 are MGHRA and YSYEKL. The V gene lost 1 base and the J gene lost 4 bases, with 11 bases spanning the gap. This CDR3 contains 14 residues. The CDR3 loop reads CASSQGPRGYEQYF. As DNA, the CDR3 is TGCGCCAGCAGCCAAGGCCCGAGGGGATACGAGCAGTACTTC.

The rearrangement joins TRBV2 to TRBJ2-3, with unresolved D. The V and J ends lost 4 bases and 6 bases respectively, with 11 bases between them. CDR1 SNHLY and CDR2 FYNNEI come from the germline V gene. The CDR3 has 13 residues. The CDR3 bases are TGTGCCAGCAGTGCACCGACACAGGATACGCAGTATTTT. Its protein is CASSAPTQDTQYF.

The CDR3 nucleotides are TGTGCCAGCAGTTACTCCTGGTATAGCAATCAGCCCCAGCATTTT. Protein sequence: CASSYSWYSNQPQHF. V gene TRBV6-5 combines with J gene TRBJ1-5; D is ambiguous. Looked up from germline, CDR1 is MNHEY and CDR2 is SVGAGI. Trimming pared 0 bases from V and 0 bases from J, leaving 6 bases between. This CDR3 has 15 residues.